This TCR beta chain was captured in a study of PD-1 blockade in classical Hodgkin lymphoma. Findings and caveats of the study: Some patients began nivolumab under 1 year after ASCT. These patients were excluded from later analyses.

The assay was immunoSEQ multiplex PCR, and TCRdb's table has in-frame clones only and misses some. The sample has about 96,000 clones, roughly 91% seen once. This clone was seen a handful of times. Antigen specificity is unknown. The CDR3 has 12 amino acids. CDR1 is SNHLY, CDR2 FYNNEI, per germline. The germline V and J ends were trimmed by 6 bases and 4 bases, with 9 bases remaining between them. Time point of the sample: cycle 4 day 1 (C4D1), after 5 to 7 weeks of nivolumab. Autologous stem cell transplantation was followed by relapse in every patient, and brentuximab vedotin exposure varied. The receptor comes from a human donor with classical Hodgkin lymphoma. The source material was peripheral blood mononuclear cells (PBMCs), sampled before the fourth cycle of nivolumab. V gene TRBV2 combines with J gene TRBJ1-2; D perhaps matches TRBD1 (5 bases). CDR3: CASRGRLYGYTF. The CDR3 DNA is TGTGCCAGCAGGGGACGGCTCTATGGCTACACCTTC.